This T cell receptor (beta chain) appears in the sequencing data of a study of T cells in Graves' hyperthyroidism and ophthalmopathy. General study findings and limits: Most clonotypes expanded in thyroid above 0.001 were likewise present in blood. A 13 V-J signature model discriminated ophthalmopathy versus stable hyperthyroidism.

Each person with ophthalmopathy scored at least 3 on the Clinical Activity Score, reached NOSPECS grade 4 or higher, and had been ill under 3 months. Patients showing uncontrolled infection, other autoimmune disease, pregnancy or lactation were ineligible. Germline CDR1 reads SGHRS; CDR2 reads YFSETQ. V trimming: 3 bases; J trimming: 2 bases; junction bases outside the gene matches: 5. The CDR3 loop spans 18 amino acids. The sample holds a few counts of this clonotype. The antigen remains undetermined. Authors of the study amplified TCR beta CDR3 regions from RNA transcripts. An initial round of RT-PCR targeting the TCR CDR3 relied on the HTBI primer set. TCRdb reanalysed the multiplex PCR reads using MiXCR and keeps one entry per CDR3 protein. The data contain fewer than 450,000 distinct CDR3 sequences, roughly 15% of them seen just once; the ten biggest clones take up around 20%.

The TCR originated in a woman aged 60 to 75 with Graves' ophthalmopathy. Sequencing was carried out using blood. The gene calls are TRBV5-1 and TRBJ2-1; 16 nucleotides align to TRBD2. This CDR3 is CASSSGTSGRVTYNEQFF. CDR3 in DNA: TGCGCCAGCAGCTCAGGGACTAGCGGGAGGGTAACCTACAATGAGCAGTTCTTC.